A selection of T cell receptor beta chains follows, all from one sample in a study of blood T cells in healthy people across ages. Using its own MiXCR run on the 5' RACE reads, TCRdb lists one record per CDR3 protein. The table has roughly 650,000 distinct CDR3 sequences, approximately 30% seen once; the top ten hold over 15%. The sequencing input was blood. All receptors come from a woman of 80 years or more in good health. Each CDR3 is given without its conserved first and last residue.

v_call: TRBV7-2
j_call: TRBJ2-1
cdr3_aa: ASSLAVGMDEQF

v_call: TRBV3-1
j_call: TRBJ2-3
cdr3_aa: ASSQGTGVTDTQY

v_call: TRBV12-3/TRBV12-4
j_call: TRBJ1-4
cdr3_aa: ASRSSGGTNEKLF

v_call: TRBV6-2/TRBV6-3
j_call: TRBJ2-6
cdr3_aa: ASGGGGRSVLT

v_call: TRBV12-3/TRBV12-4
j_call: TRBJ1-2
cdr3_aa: ASSPQGGKGGYT

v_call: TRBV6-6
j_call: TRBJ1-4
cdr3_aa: ASSFANANEKLF

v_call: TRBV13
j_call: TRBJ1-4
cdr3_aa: ASSMAMGGEKLF

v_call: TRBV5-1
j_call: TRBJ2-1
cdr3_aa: ASSWGGVDNEQF

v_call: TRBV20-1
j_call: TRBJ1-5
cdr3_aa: SATSMSRGNQPQH

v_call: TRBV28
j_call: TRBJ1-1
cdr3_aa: ASRDPGVWTEAF

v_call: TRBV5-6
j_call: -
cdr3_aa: ASSSDPGTVACYEQY

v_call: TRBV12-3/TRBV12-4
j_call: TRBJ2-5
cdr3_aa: ASSLTDIQETQY

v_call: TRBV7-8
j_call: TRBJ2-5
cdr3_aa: ASSPGQTQQETQY

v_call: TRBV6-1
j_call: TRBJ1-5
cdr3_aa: ASRETNSNQPQH

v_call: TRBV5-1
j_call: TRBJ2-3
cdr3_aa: ASSPGGLSTDTQY

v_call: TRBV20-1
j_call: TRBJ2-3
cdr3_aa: SAEAKGRSDTQY

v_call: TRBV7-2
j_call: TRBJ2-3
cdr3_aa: ASSPRLVSLSDTQY

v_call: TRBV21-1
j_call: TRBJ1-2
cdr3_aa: ASNKRGDYGYT

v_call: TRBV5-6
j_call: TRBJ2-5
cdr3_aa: ASCRLAGGQETQY

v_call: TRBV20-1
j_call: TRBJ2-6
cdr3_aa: SAIGGAGANVLT

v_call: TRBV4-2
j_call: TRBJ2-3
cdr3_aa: ASKASGYTDTQY

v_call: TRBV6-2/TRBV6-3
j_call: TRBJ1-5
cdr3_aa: ASSFDGGNQPQH

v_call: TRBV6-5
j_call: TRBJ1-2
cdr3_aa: ASSERDSAYSGYT

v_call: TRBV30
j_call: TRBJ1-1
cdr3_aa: AWSPFPGTGNTEAF

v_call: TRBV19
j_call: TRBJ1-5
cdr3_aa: ASSPGPGGVRKPQH

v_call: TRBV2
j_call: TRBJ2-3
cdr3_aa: ASPRARTDTQY

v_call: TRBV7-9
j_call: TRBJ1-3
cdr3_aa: ASSRDRREDTIY

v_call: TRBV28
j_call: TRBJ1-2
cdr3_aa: ASRLQGEGGYT

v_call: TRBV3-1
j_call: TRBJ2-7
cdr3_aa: ASSQESLGLYEQY

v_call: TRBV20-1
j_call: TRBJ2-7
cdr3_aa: SATSGLAGGSEQY

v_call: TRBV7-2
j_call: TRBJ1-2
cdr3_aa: ASSLEFNYGYT